The 22 T cell receptor beta chains reported below all come from one sample, sequenced in a study of metastatic and nonmetastatic thyroid tumors. Thyroid surgery was preceded by no treatment in any patient. Through MiXCR, TCRdb re-clonotyped the PCR reads. In the table there are approximately 16,000 clones, 27% of which are singletons. Sequencing used adjacent normal tissue. These receptor sequences come from a female donor with papillary thyroid cancer or a benign thyroid nodule (not recorded which). Some clones in this sample may be carry-over from other donors' samples.

This clone counts as medium-sized (0.01 to 0.1%). Additional DNA sequences in this sample encode the identical CDR3. J is TRBJ2-1 and V is TRBV18; the match to TRBD2 covers 9 bases. This CDR3 contains 15 residues. Germline CDR1 KGHSH, CDR2 LQKENI. J lost 6 bases, V lost 2 bases, and 5 bases had no gene match. This CDR3 is CASSPLAGALNEQFF. The CDR3 DNA reads as TGTGCCAGCTCACCATTAGCGGGAGCTCTCAATGAGCAGTTCTTC.

J is TRBJ2-1 and V is TRBV6-2 or TRBV6-3; 10 bases align to TRBD1. V shed 6 bases and J 7 bases; nucleotides not matched to a gene: 6. This CDR3 region has 14 residues. In germline, CDR1 is MNHEY, CDR2 SVGEGT. CDR3 loop: CASRRQGARNEQFF. In DNA form, the CDR3 reads TGTGCCAGCAGGAGACAGGGGGCGCGTAATGAGCAGTTCTTC.

The gene calls are TRBV5-5 and TRBJ2-7; tentatively, D is TRBD1 (5 bases). CDR1 and CDR2 from the germline V gene are SGHKS and YYEKEE (reference sequence). This CDR3 is 12 amino acids long. Trimming left V 6 bases short and J 3 bases short, with 10 bases between. CDR3 DNA sequence: TGTGCCAGCAAAGGGGAACGCTACGAGCAGTACTTC. Its protein is CASKGERYEQYF.

The chain recombines TRBV20-1 with TRBJ2-7; 10 nucleotides line up with TRBD2. There are 13 residues in the CDR3. V trimming: 2 bases; J trimming: 3 bases; junction bases outside the gene matches: 1. CDR1 is DFQATT, CDR2 SNEGSKA, per germline (reference sequence). DNA of the CDR3: TGCAGTGCTAGATCTAGCGGGAGCTACGAGCAGTACTTC. Protein: CSARSSGSYEQYF.

This clone was picked up many times. A much larger clone differs by one base, so this may be a read error. The rearrangement uses TRBV28 and TRBJ2-5, with D possibly matching TRBD2 (5 bases). CDR3 length equals 14 residues. The V gene's germline CDR1 is MDHEN and CDR2 SYDVKM. The DNA for the CDR3 is TGTGCCAGCAGTTTCTCTAGAGGGCAAGAGATCCAGTACTTC. Translated: CASSFSRGQEIQYF. The full variable domain, in which reference TRBV28 and TRBJ2-5 provide the parts outside the CDR3, is DVKVTQSSRYLVKRTGEKVFLECVQDMDHENMFWYRQDPGLGLRLIYFSYDVKMKEKGDIPEGYSVSREKKERFSLILESASTNQTSMYLCASSFSRGQEIQYFGPGTRLLVL.

This clone was counted ten times or more. The V call is TRBV12-3 or TRBV12-4, the J call TRBJ2-7; the match to TRBD2 covers 10 bases. V lost 6 bases and J lost 6; bases outside the gene matches: 8. The CDR3 spans 14 residues. DNA of the CDR3: TGTGCCAGCAGCCCTCTAGCGGGAGCACGCGAGCAGTACTTC. It encodes CASSPLAGAREQYF.

This clone showed up just a few times. The gene calls are TRBV6-1 and TRBJ1-1, with a weak D call TRBD1 (5 bases). There are 13 residues in the CDR3. Germline V gives CDR1 MNHNS, CDR2 SASEGT. The germline V and J ends were trimmed by 4 bases and 4 bases, with 10 bases remaining between them. CDR3 region: CASSGREATEAFF. For the CDR3, the DNA is TGTGCCAGCAGTGGCAGGGAGGCCACTGAAGCTTTCTTT.

The chain combines TRBV24-1 with TRBJ2-6; D is unclear. V gave up 2 bases and J gave up 0 bases, with 10 bases separating them. Germline V CDR1 and CDR2: KGHDR, SFDVKD. The CDR3 has 17 residues. CDR3 in DNA: TGTGCCACCAGTGATTCCGGACGATTCTCTGGGGCCAACGTCCTGACTTTC. Translating it yields CATSDSGRFSGANVLTF.

The table lists this clone with a few counts. The chain uses TRBV2 and TRBJ2-6; weak D call: TRBD1 (6 bases). CDR1 is SNHLY, CDR2 FYNNEI, per germline. The CDR3 has 16 residues. The germline V and J ends were trimmed by 2 bases and 2 bases, with 10 bases remaining between them. This CDR3 is CASSEKGGTGANVLTF. CDR3 nucleotide sequence: TGTGCCAGCAGTGAAAAAGGGGGAACTGGGGCCAACGTCCTGACTTTC.

This clone was observed a few times. This chain connects TRBV6-1 to TRBJ1-2; no firm D call. V was shortened by 11 bases and J by 4 bases, with 17 bases between the two germline ends. Germline CDR1 reads MNHNS; CDR2 reads SASEGT. CDR3 length: 13 residues. The CDR3 sequence: CAGGGPIIYGYTF. The CDR3, as DNA: TGTGCCGGAGGAGGACCGATAATCTATGGCTACACCTTC.

The table lists this clone with many counts. The chain links TRBV9 to TRBJ2-1; 12 nucleotides align to TRBD2. With 3 bases clipped from V and 1 base from J, the junction kept 26 bases outside the gene matches. CDR3 size: 24 residues. CDR1 and CDR2 from the germline V gene are SGDLS and YYNGEE. The chain's CDR3 is CASSALWGQGFHWTSGASYNEQFF. The CDR3 region has the DNA TGTGCCAGCAGCGCGCTTTGGGGACAGGGGTTTCATTGGACTAGCGGGGCTTCCTACAATGAGCAGTTCTTC. Full variable domain (missing parts from reference TRBV9 and TRBJ2-1): DSGVTQTPKHLITATGQRVTLRCSPRSGDLSVYWYQQSLDQGLQFLIQYYNGEERAKGNILERFSAQQFPDLHSELNLSSLELGDSALYFCASSALWGQGFHWTSGASYNEQFFGPGTRLTVL.

The chain has TRBV5-1 and TRBJ2-3; no reliable D call. CDR3 length: 14 residues. Trimming pared 0 bases from V and 2 bases from J, leaving 7 bases between. The V gene's germline CDR1 is SGHRS and CDR2 YFSETQ. CDR3 protein: CASSLEQLTDTQYF. In DNA form, the CDR3 reads TGCGCCAGCAGCTTGGAGCAGCTCACAGATACGCAGTATTTT. Supplemented by reference TRBV5-1 and TRBJ2-3, the full variable domain reads KAGVTQTPRYLIKTRGQQVTLSCSPISGHRSVSWYQQTPGQGLQFLFEYFSETQRNKGNFPGRFSGRQFSNSRSEMNVSTLELGDSALYLCASSLEQLTDTQYFGPGTRLTVL.

This clone is categorized as medium-sized. This chain connects TRBV4-1 to TRBJ2-7, with 8 bases aligning to TRBD1. V was pared by 4 bases and J by 7 bases, with 9 bases of the junction left unmatched. The CDR3 is made up of 14 amino acids. In germline, CDR1 is MGHRA, CDR2 YSYEKL. CDR3 residues: CASSPTTGVGEQYF. In DNA, the CDR3 is TGCGCCAGCAGCCCGACGACAGGGGTGGGTGAGCAGTACTTC.

V is TRBV12-3 or TRBV12-4 and J is TRBJ2-7; D remains ambiguous. Trimming took 5 bases from V and 0 from J, leaving 5 bases between them. The CDR3 runs to 12 residues. The CDR3 nucleotides read TGTGCCAGCAGTATGAGCTCCTACGAGCAGTACTTC. Its protein product is CASSMSSYEQYF.

The rearrangement joins TRBV28 to TRBJ1-6; TRBD1 is a possible D gene (5 bases). V was cut by 4 bases and J by 4 bases, with 8 bases left in between. This CDR3 is 14 amino acids long. The germline CDR1 and CDR2 sequences are MDHEN and SYDVKM. The CDR3 bases are TGTGCCAGCAGTTGGACAAATTATAATTCACCCCTCCACTTT. Translated, it gives CASSWTNYNSPLHF. Full variable domain (remainder filled in from reference TRBV28 and TRBJ1-6): DVKVTQSSRYLVKRTGEKVFLECVQDMDHENMFWYRQDPGLGLRLIYFSYDVKMKEKGDIPEGYSVSREKKERFSLILESASTNQTSMYLCASSWTNYNSPLHFGNGTRLTVT.

The rearrangement joins TRBV20-1 to TRBJ1-2; 9 bases map to TRBD1. Germline values: CDR1 DFQATT, CDR2 SNEGSKA (reference sequence). The CDR3 is made up of 16 amino acids. V shed 0 bases and J 5 bases; nucleotides not matched to a gene: 10. The chain's CDR3 is CSARDYNRDRAYGYTF. The DNA for the CDR3 is TGCAGTGCTAGAGATTACAACCGGGACAGGGCTTATGGCTACACCTTC.

The rearrangement uses TRBV12-3 or TRBV12-4 and TRBJ2-7; maybe TRBD2 (6 bases). Trimming took 6 bases from V and 4 from J, leaving 7 bases between them. This CDR3 is 11 amino acids long. For the CDR3, the DNA is TGTGCCAGCAGAGGAGGGTACGAGCAGTACTTC. This sequence encodes CASRGGYEQYF.

There are a few counts of this clone. V gene TRBV2 combines with J gene TRBJ2-1, with TRBD2 identical over 10 bases. The trim removed 3 bases at V and 9 bases at J, leaving 8 bases unmatched. Germline V gives CDR1 SNHLY, CDR2 FYNNEI. The CDR3 sequence is 15 residues long. In nucleotides, the CDR3 is TGTGCCAGCAGTGATTCGAGCGGGAGGGCCACTGAGCAGTTCTTC. Translating it yields CASSDSSGRATEQFF.

This clone was detected only a few times. J is TRBJ1-5 and V is TRBV12-3 or TRBV12-4; 10 positions agree with TRBD1. V lost 6 bases and J lost 5; bases outside the gene matches: 10. The CDR3 runs 16 residues. The CDR3 spells CASRHLGGTGDQPQHF. The CDR3 DNA reads TGTGCCAGCAGGCATTTGGGCGGGACAGGGGATCAGCCCCAGCATTTT.

This chain uses TRBV19 with TRBJ2-3; D unclear. The V gene lost 1 base and the J gene lost 9 bases, with 5 bases spanning the gap. The CDR3 consists of 11 residues. Germline loops: CDR1 LNHDA, CDR2 SQIVND (reference sequence). CDR3 residues: CASSIAGTQYF. DNA of the CDR3: TGTGCCAGTAGTATAGCTGGAACGCAGTATTTT.

The gene calls are TRBV16 and TRBJ1-2; D unresolved. Trimming took 0 bases from V and 8 from J, leaving 19 bases between them. Germline V lookup: CDR1 KGHSY, CDR2 FQNENV. The CDR3 is 16 residues long. In DNA form, the CDR3 reads TGTGCCAGCAGCCAATCTAGGGCACGGGCCTTAGGAGGCTACACCTTC. It codes for CASSQSRARALGGYTF.

The genes are TRBV28 and TRBJ2-2; D is possibly TRBD2 (5 bases). CDR1 is MDHEN, CDR2 SYDVKM, per germline. The CDR3 extends over 16 amino acids. Trimming cost V 2 bases and J 2 bases, with 12 bases left between them. The CDR3: CASSLQGWTNTGELFF. CDR3 nucleotides: TGTGCCAGCAGTTTACAAGGCTGGACTAACACCGGGGAGCTGTTTTTT.